A selection of T cell receptor beta chains follows, all from one sample in a study of T-cell memory formation after mild COVID-19. TCRdb passed the 5' RACE reads through MiXCR, listing each CDR3 protein once. The sample lists 35,000 to 50,000 distinct CDR3 sequences, around 6.6% seen once, with approximately 0.74% in the top ten. The sample consisted of PBMCs or a T cell subset sorted from them (not recorded which). The receptors derive from an adult who had mild COVID-19 (a few samples of this study predate the infection). Cell type and time point are not known. Each CDR3 is given with its conserved first and last residue. A D gene is named only where the DNA matches it firmly.

TRBV6-2/TRBV6-3,TRBJ1-5,NA,CASSDRTGSGQPQHF
TRBV20-1,TRBJ1-1,NA,CSARDGAGPMNTEAFF
TRBV28,TRBJ2-7,NA,CASSLFFYEQYF
TRBV5-1,TRBJ1-2,NA,CASSLVAGNYGYTF
TRBV6-2/TRBV6-3,TRBJ1-5,NA,CATTNRDNQPQHF
TRBV7-2,TRBJ2-2,NA,CASSPRLSSGELFF
TRBV11-3,TRBJ2-1,TRBD2,CASSLDHSGGANEQFF
TRBV18,TRBJ1-1,NA,CASSPGPELNTEAFF
TRBV6-1,TRBJ1-1,TRBD1,CASPGQANTEAFF
TRBV4-1,TRBJ1-1,NA,CASSQDRGPPRNSEAFF
TRBV7-9,TRBJ2-7,NA,CASNAGTDPYEQYF
TRBV5-4,TRBJ2-7,TRBD1,CASSTGGREQYF
TRBV4-1,TRBJ1-5,TRBD1,CASSQGGTGGQPQHF
TRBV7-9,TRBJ2-7,NA,CASSRSPYEQYF
TRBV20-1,TRBJ2-2,NA,CSASMARGNTGELFF
TRBV12-3/TRBV12-4,TRBJ1-2,TRBD1,CASSSTTGDYGYTF
TRBV12-3/TRBV12-4,TRBJ1-4,TRBD1,CASSHRDRGLELFF
TRBV30,TRBJ1-2,NA,CAWSLQINGYTF
TRBV19,TRBJ1-1,NA,CASASDRRNTEAFF
TRBV5-1,TRBJ2-7,NA,CASSSTGGAYEQYF
TRBV3-1,TRBJ2-2,NA,CASSLGGVNGELFF
TRBV13,TRBJ2-2,TRBD1,CASSFDRGRAGELFF
TRBV10-3,TRBJ2-3,NA,CAISPGAEVDTQYF
TRBV20-1,TRBJ1-1,NA,CSASGGTGRDTEAFF
TRBV9,TRBJ2-7,TRBD2,CASSVSRTSGRVLDGEQYF
TRBV20-1,TRBJ2-7,NA,CSARGGGLSYEQYF
TRBV12-5,TRBJ2-1,TRBD2,CASGLASTSGPYNEQFF
TRBV29-1,TRBJ2-1,TRBD2,CSVPGLGYNEQFF
TRBV7-2,TRBJ1-1,NA,CASSLTPNTEAFF
TRBV3-1,TRBJ2-7,TRBD1,CASSPGTDYEQYF
TRBV12-3/TRBV12-4,TRBJ2-4,NA,CASSLFEAKNIQYF
TRBV18,TRBJ1-3,NA,CASSPDTFSGNTIYF
TRBV5-4,TRBJ2-7,TRBD2,CASSSLAGGREQYF
TRBV7-9,TRBJ2-3,NA,CASSHWGRGADTQYF
TRBV5-1,TRBJ2-3,NA,CASSSSGVSTDTQYF
TRBV7-9,TRBJ1-5,NA,CASSLAGGQPQHF
TRBV12-3/TRBV12-4,TRBJ2-5,TRBD2,CASSYNGLAEETQYF
TRBV7-8,TRBJ1-4,NA,CASSSTRHGPNEKLFF
TRBV6-5,TRBJ2-7,TRBD2,CASSYKWGAREGERTYEQYF
TRBV5-6,TRBJ2-5,TRBD2,CASSLWTSGETQYF
TRBV5-1,TRBJ2-2,TRBD1,CASSSRDRVFTGELFF